The 30 T cell receptor beta chains presented below share a single source sample, sequenced in a study of cytomegalovirus exposure and HLA in healthy donors (dated by TCRdb to the late 2010s). The library was built by means of the immunoSEQ multiplex PCR assay. A mixture of 60 forward primers for TCR Vbeta segments and 13 reverse primers for TCR Jbeta segments was used in the multiplex PCR. The clones in this table, taken by TCRdb from immuneACCESS, are in-frame only. Not every clone is retained; where verified, under half of the shortfall comes from an unresolved V gene, and the cause of the rest is unknown. This sample has roughly 97,000 clones in its table, and 10% of those were observed once. The ten largest clones take up over 4.5% of the sample. The specimen sequenced was PBMCs. The receptors originated from a man aged 40-50 years in good health and CMV-seropositive.

The V call is TRBV28, the J call TRBJ1-1, with a weak D call TRBD1 (5 bases). V was clipped by 2 bases and J by 10 bases, with 8 bases between them. This CDR3 region has 11 residues. The germline V gene has CDR1 MDHEN and CDR2 SYDVKM. For the CDR3, the DNA is TGTGCCAGCAGTTTAGAAGGGGTAGCTTTCTTT. Its protein product is CASSLEGVAFF.

This clone was detected only a few times. This sequence joins TRBV4-2 and TRBJ1-5, with TRBD1 matching 8 bases. The CDR3 is 13 amino acids. Trimming at V came to 2 bases and at J to 11 bases, leaving 5 bases not matched to a gene. Germline V lookup: CDR1 LGHNA, CDR2 YNFKEQ. The CDR3 DNA reads TGTGCCAGCAGCCAACACAGGGGGAATTCCCAGCATTTT. This gives the protein CASSQHRGNSQHF.

This clone showed up just a few times. V is TRBV4-2 and J is TRBJ2-7, with TRBD2 matching 9 bases. CDR1 and CDR2 (germline): LGHNA, YNFKEQ. The CDR3 extends over 16 amino acids. The ends lost 0 bases at V and 1 base at J; junction bases unmatched: 4. The CDR3 spells CASSQEKLAGSYEQYF. The CDR3 nucleotides read TGTGCCAGCAGCCAAGAGAAACTAGCGGGTTCCTACGAGCAGTACTTC.

This clone occurred a few times. This rearrangement joins TRBV7-8 to TRBJ2-3, with D uncertain. The CDR3 is 12 amino acids. Germline V gene sequence: CDR1 SGHVS, CDR2 FQNEAQ. Trimming removed 5 bases from V and 0 bases from J, with 3 bases in between. The CDR3 nucleotides read TGTGCCAGCAGCCTAAGCACAGATACGCAGTATTTT. This encodes CASSLSTDTQYF.

There are a few counts of this clone. The genes are TRBV11-3 and TRBJ1-1; a possible D gene is TRBD1 (5 bases). The CDR3 has 14 amino acids. Germline V gene sequence: CDR1 SGHNT, CDR2 YENEEA. The V gene lost 1 base and the J gene lost 7 bases, with 13 bases spanning the gap. The CDR3 nucleotides read TGTGCCAGCAGCTTAGTATCAGGGATTGATGAAGCTTTCTTT. Translated: CASSLVSGIDEAFF.

The gene calls are TRBV5-1 and TRBJ2-1, with D possibly TRBD2 on 6 matching bases. This CDR3 contains 15 residues. Trimming removed 4 bases at V and 0 bases at J, with 11 bases between. The germline V gene encodes CDR1 SGHRS and CDR2 YFSETQ. The CDR3 protein is CASSQTRSSYNEQFF. CDR3 DNA: TGCGCCAGCAGCCAGACTAGGAGCTCCTACAATGAGCAGTTCTTC.

This clone showed up just once. The genes are TRBV2 and TRBJ2-7, with 8 nucleotides matching TRBD1. The CDR3 contains 15 residues. V trimming: 3 bases; J trimming: 7 bases; junction bases outside the gene matches: 11. CDR1 SNHLY and CDR2 FYNNEI come from the germline V gene. As DNA, the CDR3 is TGTGCCAGCAGTGAGTCAGGGGGCCCGCGGGGTGAGCAGTACTTC. Translation: CASSESGGPRGEQYF.

This clone was observed a few times. The chain uses TRBV6-1 and TRBJ2-1; TRBD2 aligns across 10 bases. Unmatched junction bases numbered 6, after V lost 4 bases and J lost 3 bases. Germline CDR1 is MNHNS and CDR2 is SASEGT. The CDR3 contains 16 residues. The CDR3 region has the DNA TGTGCCAGCAGTGGACTACTAGCGGGAATCTACAATGAGCAGTTCTTC. It specifies CASSGLLAGIYNEQFF.

There are a few counts of this clone. The chain couples TRBV7-2 to TRBJ1-5; no reliable D call. Germline assignment: CDR1 SGHTA and CDR2 FQGNSA. The length of the CDR3 is 15 residues. Trimming stripped 4 bases from V and 1 base from J, with 11 bases between. The CDR3 sequence is CASSWGGQSNQPQHF. DNA for the CDR3: TGTGCCAGCAGCTGGGGAGGTCAGAGCAATCAGCCCCAGCATTTT.

The sample holds a few counts of this clone. J is TRBJ1-1 and V is TRBV6-1; the match to TRBD1 covers 11 bases. This CDR3 region has 14 residues. Germline CDR1 and CDR2: MNHNS and SASEGT. J lost 3 bases, V lost 5 bases, and 2 bases had no gene match. CDR3: CASSRGQGDTEAFF. In DNA form, the CDR3 reads TGTGCCAGCAGTAGGGGACAGGGGGACACTGAAGCTTTCTTT.

This clone has a handful of counts. This chain joins TRBV4-2 and TRBJ1-4; weak D call: TRBD1 (5 bases). Germline V CDR1 and CDR2: LGHNA, YNFKEQ. The V and J ends lost 1 base and 12 bases respectively, with 15 bases between them. The CDR3 spans 14 residues. DNA for the CDR3: TGTGCCAGCAGCCAAGGGGGGGACTCTGGACAACTGTTTTTT. Amino acids: CASSQGGDSGQLFF.

This clone was seen more than once but under ten times. The chain carries TRBV5-8 and TRBJ2-7, with D possibly matching TRBD2 (6 bases). V gave up 5 bases and J gave up 6 bases, with 21 bases separating them. Germline CDR1 SGHTS, CDR2 YDEGEE. There are 15 residues in the CDR3. For the CDR3, the DNA is TGTGCCAGCAGTTCGACGCGGGATGGTTCAGGCGAGCAGTACTTC. Translation gives CASSSTRDGSGEQYF. Variable domain in full (rest from reference TRBV5-8 and TRBJ2-7): EAGVTQSPTHLIKTRGQQATLRCSPISGHTSVYWYQQALGLGLQFLLWYDEGEERNRGNFPPRFSGRQFPNYSSELNVNALELEDSALYLCASSSTRDGSGEQYFGPGTRLTVT.

This chain connects TRBV2 to TRBJ2-7; D unclear. From germline, CDR1 is SNHLY and CDR2 FYNNEI. V shed 6 bases and J shed 0 bases, with 6 bases lying between them. The CDR3 loop spans 12 amino acids. The CDR3: CASSDSSYEQYF. DNA for the CDR3: TGTGCCAGCAGCGATAGCTCCTACGAGCAGTACTTC. The variable domain in full, completed from reference TRBV2 and TRBJ2-7, reads EPEVTQTPSHQVTQMGQEVILRCVPISNHLYFYWYRQILGQKVEFLVSFYNNEISEKSEIFDDQFSVERPDGSNFTLKIRSTKLEDSAMYFCASSDSSYEQYFGPGTRLTVT.

Only a few counts were recorded for this clone. CDR3 DNA: TGCGCCAGCAGCTTGGCCGGACTGTTCAATGAGCAGTTCTTC. Its protein is CASSLAGLFNEQFF. V usage is TRBV5-1 and J usage is TRBJ2-1; D may be TRBD2 (5 bases). CDR1 is SGHRS and CDR2 is YFSETQ in the germline V gene. Deletions cut 0 bases from V and 6 bases from J, with 10 bases between. The CDR3 extends over 14 amino acids.

The CDR3: CASSRGGSDGNEKLFF. CDR3 nucleotides: TGTGCCAGCAGCAGAGGGGGCTCCGATGGGAATGAAAAACTGTTTTTT. The chain joins TRBV9 to TRBJ1-4; 7 nucleotides align to TRBD1. The CDR3 length is 16 residues. V lost 4 bases and J lost 5; bases outside the gene matches: 11. Germline loops: CDR1 SGDLS, CDR2 YYNGEE.

This clone has just a few counts. V is TRBV5-4 and J is TRBJ2-7; D remains ambiguous. The V gene lost 0 bases and the J gene lost 3 bases, with 10 bases spanning the gap. The V gene's germline CDR1 is SGHNT and CDR2 YYREEE (reference sequence). The CDR3 has 14 residues. Written as DNA, the CDR3 is TGTGCCAGCAGCTTGGGGCTAGACGGCTACGAGCAGTACTTC. Translating it yields CASSLGLDGYEQYF. Drawing the rest from reference TRBV5-4 and TRBJ2-7, the complete variable domain is ETGVTQSPTHLIKTRGQQVTLRCSSQSGHNTVSWYQQALGQGPQFIFQYYREEENGRGNFPPRFSGLQFPNYSSELNVNALELDDSALYLCASSLGLDGYEQYFGPGTRLTVT.

The chain links TRBV7-9 to TRBJ2-5, with TRBD1 as a possible D gene (5 bases). The V gene's germline CDR1 is SEHNR and CDR2 FQNEAQ (reference sequence). Trimming removed 6 bases at V and 5 bases at J, with 16 bases between. The CDR3 contains 14 residues. The CDR3 loop reads CASRRPGPVETQYF. CDR3 nucleotides: TGTGCCAGCAGAAGACCAGGGCCTGTGGAGACCCAGTACTTC.

The chain couples TRBV5-1 to TRBJ1-5; 8 bases map to TRBD1. Germline CDR1 reads SGHRS; CDR2 reads YFSETQ. Germline trimming cut 5 bases from V and 3 bases from J; bases unmatched to any gene: 10. This CDR3 is built from 16 residues. The CDR3 spells CASSKGGTGPNQPQHF. The CDR3 DNA is TGCGCCAGCAGTAAGGGGGGGACAGGACCCAATCAGCCCCAGCATTTT.

This clone has just a few counts. The rearrangement joins TRBV28 to TRBJ2-7; D remains ambiguous. This CDR3 comprises 11 residues. Trimming shortened V by 6 bases and J by 3 bases, and 6 bases separated the two germline ends. In germline, CDR1 is MDHEN, CDR2 SYDVKM. CDR3 sequence (DNA): TGTGCCAGCAGGATCGGCTACGAGCAGTACTTC. Its protein is CASRIGYEQYF.

This chain connects TRBV6-5 to TRBJ2-7; a weak D match, TRBD1 (5 bases). CDR3 length: 14 amino acids. Trimming shortened V by 10 bases and J by 0 bases, and 16 bases separated the two germline ends. CDR1 and CDR2 from the germline V gene are MNHEY and SVGAGI. The CDR3 loop is CATLGHSSSYEQYF. CDR3 bases: TGTGCCACTCTAGGACACTCGAGCTCCTACGAGCAGTACTTC.

DNA of the CDR3: TGTGCCAGCAGGGGGACAATTTACGAGCAGTACTTC. Its translation is CASRGTIYEQYF. The chain is built from TRBV2 and TRBJ2-7, with a tentative D call TRBD1 (6 bases). Germline values: CDR1 SNHLY, CDR2 FYNNEI. Trimming removed 6 bases from V and 4 bases from J, with 10 bases in between. This CDR3 spans 12 amino acids.

This clone was observed a few times. V usage is TRBV5-1 and J usage is TRBJ2-1, with 9 bases fitting TRBD2. Germline lookup yields CDR1 SGHRS and CDR2 YFSETQ. The J segment lost 5 bases and the V segment lost 0 bases, leaving 6 bases of the junction unmatched. The CDR3 is made up of 16 amino acids. In DNA, the CDR3 is TGCGCCAGCAGCTTGGCCGGACTAGCGCTAAACAATGAGCAGTTCTTC. Protein product: CASSLAGLALNNEQFF.

The chain is built from TRBV7-2 and TRBJ1-4; 10 bases line up with TRBD1. The V gene end was trimmed by 5 bases and the J gene end by 10 bases; junction bases not matched to a gene: 4. Per the germline V gene, CDR1 is SGHTA and CDR2 is FQGNSA. The CDR3 runs 13 residues. The CDR3 loop reads CASSPTGGSKLFF. The DNA of the CDR3 is TGTGCCAGCAGCCCGACAGGGGGCTCAAAACTGTTTTTT. Using reference TRBV7-2 and TRBJ1-4 for the parts outside the CDR3, the full variable domain is GAGVSQSPSNKVTEKGKDVELRCDPISGHTALYWYRQSLGQGLEFLIYFQGNSAPDKSGLPSDRFSAERTGGSVSTLTIQRTQQEDSAVYLCASSPTGGSKLFFGSGTQLSVL.

The chain couples TRBV7-2 to TRBJ2-4; TRBD2 might be the D (5 bases). V was clipped by 5 bases and J by 7 bases, with 15 bases between them. The length of the CDR3 is 14 residues. CDR1 is SGHTA and CDR2 is FQGNSA in the germline V gene. This CDR3 reads CASSPSMRANIQYF. The CDR3 DNA follows: TGTGCCAGCAGCCCTAGCATGAGGGCTAACATTCAGTACTTC.

This sequence joins TRBV28 and TRBJ2-5; D may be TRBD1 (5 bases). Per the germline V gene, CDR1 is MDHEN and CDR2 is SYDVKM. The CDR3 contains 13 residues. Deletions cut 6 bases from V and 5 bases from J, with 13 bases between. DNA of the CDR3: TGTGCCAGCAGGTCACAGGATCGGGAGACCCAGTACTTC. Translating it yields CASRSQDRETQYF.

This clone was recorded a few times. The V and J genes are TRBV30 and TRBJ2-3; tentatively, D is TRBD1 (6 bases). V gave up 5 bases and J gave up 6 bases, with 18 bases separating them. Germline CDR1 reads GTSNPN; CDR2 reads SVGIG (reference sequence). This CDR3 contains 14 residues. The CDR3 loop reads CAWSTGTTIDTQYF. Here the CDR3 DNA reads TGTGCCTGGTCTACCGGGACAACGATTGATACGCAGTATTTT.

The V gene is TRBV6-1, the J gene TRBJ1-5; TRBD1 agrees at 9 bases. The germline V gene encodes CDR1 MNHNS and CDR2 SASEGT. This CDR3 has 14 amino acids. V lost 4 bases to trimming and J lost 7 bases; unmatched junction nucleotides: 5. This chain's CDR3 is CASSGRTGDQPQHF. In nucleotides, the CDR3 is TGTGCCAGCAGTGGCCGGACAGGGGACCAGCCCCAGCATTTT.

The chain uses TRBV15 and TRBJ2-1; 8 bases map to TRBD2. Germline CDR1 LNHNV, CDR2 YYDKDF (reference sequence). This CDR3 region has 16 residues. V shed 0 bases and J 6 bases; nucleotides not matched to a gene: 7. The CDR3 DNA reads as TGTGCCACCAGCAGAGATACTAGCGGATCTAGCAATGAGCAGTTCTTC. This codes for CATSRDTSGSSNEQFF.

This clone was seen more than once but under ten times. The DNA of the CDR3 is TGTGCCAGCAGCATGCTAGCGGGAGCTTCCTACAATGAGCAGTTCTTC. Its protein product is CASSMLAGASYNEQFF. The rearrangement joins TRBV7-8 to TRBJ2-1; 10 bases agree with TRBD2. With V trimmed by 5 bases and J by 1 base, 5 bases remained unmatched. This CDR3 has 16 residues. CDR1 and CDR2 (germline): SGHVS, FQNEAQ. The whole variable domain, remainder taken from reference TRBV7-8 and TRBJ2-1, is GAGVSQSPRYKVAKRGQDVALRCDPISGHVSLFWYQQALGQGPEFLTYFQNEAQLDKSGLPSDRFFAERPEGSVSTLKIQRTQQEDSAVYLCASSMLAGASYNEQFFGPGTRLTVL.

The chain links TRBV11-3 to TRBJ2-5; 9 bases match TRBD2. The CDR3 is 15 amino acids. Germline CDR1 and CDR2: SGHNT and YENEEA. With 3 bases clipped from V and 5 bases from J, the junction kept 7 bases outside the gene matches. The CDR3, as DNA: TGTGCCAGCAGCTTTTCAGCGGGAGGTTGGGAGACCCAGTACTTC. Amino acid sequence: CASSFSAGGWETQYF.